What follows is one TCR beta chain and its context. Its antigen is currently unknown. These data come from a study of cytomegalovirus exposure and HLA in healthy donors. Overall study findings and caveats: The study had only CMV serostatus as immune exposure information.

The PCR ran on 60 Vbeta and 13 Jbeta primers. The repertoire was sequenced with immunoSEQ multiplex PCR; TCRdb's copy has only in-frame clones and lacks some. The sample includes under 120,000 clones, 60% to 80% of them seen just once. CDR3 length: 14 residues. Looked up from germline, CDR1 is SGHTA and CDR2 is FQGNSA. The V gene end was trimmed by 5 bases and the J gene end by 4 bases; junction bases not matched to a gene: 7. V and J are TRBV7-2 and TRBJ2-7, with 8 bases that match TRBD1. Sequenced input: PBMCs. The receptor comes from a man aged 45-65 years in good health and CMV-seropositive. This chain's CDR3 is CASSPRTGPYEQYF. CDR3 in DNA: TGTGCCAGCAGCCCCCGGACAGGGCCTTACGAGCAGTACTTC.